This T cell receptor beta chain comes out of a study of T cell responses to AZD1222 COVID-19 vaccine. Some clones are missing from TCRdb's copy, which holds only in-frame ones; the method was immunoSEQ multiplex PCR. Of 140,000 or so clones in the sample, roughly 93% were seen once. A note on this clone: Its target is not known.

Study outcomes and limitations: Spike regions recognized by vaccine-associated CD4 TCRs spanned the protein, led by 160-218 and 743-854. Unmutated regions of variants are reportedly targeted by nearly half of spike-specific TCRs. Recipients of AZD1222 seropositive at baseline numbered only 6 or 7. Donors were largely white British and mainly female; clonal diversity was possibly underestimated.

The TCR sequence derives from an adult who had recovered from COVID-19. Specimen: peripheral blood, collected after recovery from COVID-19.

CDR3 loop: CASSPYRRIQETQYF. Here the CDR3 DNA reads TGTGCCAGCAGCCCATATCGTCGGATCCAAGAGACCCAGTACTTC. This chain joins TRBV7-8 and TRBJ2-5; D is uncertain. CDR3 length: 15 residues. Between the trimmed V and J ends, which lost 5 bases and 1 base, there was a span of 14 bases. The V gene's germline CDR1 is SGHVS and CDR2 FQNEAQ.